The 3 T cell receptor beta chains given below trace back to one sample, sequenced in a study of CD8+ T cells in alopecia areata. Documented treatment: oral pan-JAK inhibitor, 5-10 mg twice daily. Isolated RNA was reverse transcribed into cDNA used as the sequencing template. Method: immunoSEQ multiplex PCR; TCRdb's copy keeps in-frame clones and lacks some. The sample lists about 160,000 clones, under 70% occurring once. The sequencing here drew on CD4+ T cells sorted from blood, taken at week 4, from a patient treated with tofacitinib. These receptors were obtained from a human donor with alopecia areata.

The chain combines TRBV29-1 with TRBJ2-7; D unresolved. From germline, CDR1 is SQVTM and CDR2 ANQGSEA. V lost 3 bases and J lost 4, with 10 bases in between. There are 12 residues in the CDR3. CDR3 sequence: CSVEKAEYEQYF. CDR3 DNA sequence: TGCAGCGTTGAGAAAGCAGAATACGAGCAGTACTTC.

As for this clone: Other DNA sequences of this sample code for an identical CDR3. The chain joins TRBV9 to TRBJ2-2; possibly TRBD2 for D (6 bases). Germline-derived CDR1 and CDR2 are SGDLS and YYNGEE. The CDR3 sequence is 14 residues long. V was cut by 2 bases and J by 2 bases, with 7 bases left in between. CDR3 in amino acids: CASSVGTNTGELFF. For the CDR3, the DNA is TGTGCCAGCAGCGTTGGGACTAACACCGGGGAGCTGTTTTTT.

The chain joins TRBV27 to TRBJ2-7, with no clear D. The length of the CDR3 is 13 residues. Trimming cost V 8 bases and J 3 bases, with 14 bases left between them. In germline, CDR1 is MNHEY, CDR2 SMNVEV (reference sequence). CDR3 in amino acids: CASGRTVVYEQYF. CDR3 DNA sequence: TGTGCCAGCGGAAGGACGGTGGTCTACGAGCAGTACTTC.